Described below is a single T cell receptor (beta chain) sequence and its context. These data originate in a study of T cells and Merkel cell carcinoma outcomes. This CDR3 contains 12 residues. Germline V lookup: CDR1 SGHDN, CDR2 FVKESK. The ends were cut back, 6 bases at V and 6 bases at J, with 9 bases in the middle. The method was immunoSEQ multiplex PCR; TCRdb's version includes in-frame clones alone and lacks a portion of them. The sample consists of about 6,700 clones, roughly 91% of them appearing once. This rearrangement joins TRBV14 to TRBJ2-1; D unclear. Sample: tumor tissue from Merkel cell carcinoma. The source of this sequence is a human donor with Merkel cell carcinoma. The CDR3 DNA reads as TGTGCCAGCAGTCTGGACGCCAATGAGCAGTTCTTC. The encoded protein is CASSLDANEQFF.